This T cell receptor (beta chain) was documented in a study of shared clonotypes between healthy human individuals. Study summary: Donors had three CD4 naive, three CD4 memory, two CD8 naive and one CD8 memory plate apiece. Study-level points and caveats: Among non-shared clonotypes, generation probabilities were lower than among those shared by all four donors. What naive subsets generally showed was a larger estimated richness than memory subsets showed.

The assay was immunoSEQ multiplex PCR, and TCRdb's table has in-frame clones only and misses some. The table includes about 1 million clones, about 75% detected once. Turning to this clone: Its antigen is as yet unknown.

This TCR was recovered from a man aged 18 to 29 in good health. Material: memory CD4+ T cells sorted from blood. Subset reported: CD45RA-negative fraction.

The CDR3 sequence is CASSSPPADTQYF. The CDR3 DNA sequence: TGTGCCAGCAGTTCACCCCCTGCCGATACGCAGTATTTT. The chain joins TRBV28 to TRBJ2-3; D is undetermined. Trimming cost V 4 bases and J 6 bases, with 11 bases left between them. There are 13 residues in the CDR3. The germline V gene encodes CDR1 MDHEN and CDR2 SYDVKM.